The 28 T cell receptor beta chains below come from one sample, sequenced in a study of shared clonotypes between healthy human individuals. Data came from immunoSEQ multiplex PCR; TCRdb stores just in-frame clones and leaves some out. There are around 500,000 clones in the sample; 78% occur only once, and about 12% lies in the top ten. Sequencing was performed on PBMCs. Every receptor here comes from a woman in her 40s in good health. Some clones in this sample may be carry-over from other donors' samples.

In this sample, this clone turned up a few times. The chain carries TRBV19 and TRBJ2-1; 11 positions agree with TRBD2. From germline, CDR1 is LNHDA and CDR2 SQIVND (reference sequence). After removal of 6 bases from V and 3 bases from J, the junction contained 13 bases not matched to a gene. This CDR3 spans 18 amino acids. The CDR3 DNA is TGTGCCAGTAGCCCAGGGACTAGCGGCAATGCTTTCTACAATGAGCAGTTCTTC. It translates to CASSPGTSGNAFYNEQFF.

This clone has a single count. The DNA for the CDR3 is TGCGCCAGCAGCTCGGTACCTCACAGACCGGGACAGACGAACTACGAGCAGTACTTC. This codes for CASSSVPHRPGQTNYEQYF. This chain uses TRBV5-1 with TRBJ2-7; TRBD1 matches 7 bases. The V gene's germline CDR1 is SGHRS and CDR2 YFSETQ. The CDR3 sequence is 19 residues long. The junction had 21 bases not matched to a gene; V was cut back by 3 bases and J by 3 bases.

Only one count was recorded for this clone. The V call is TRBV2, the J call TRBJ2-7, with 11 bases aligning to TRBD2. The germline CDR1 and CDR2 sequences are SNHLY and FYNNEI. V lost 1 base, J lost 4 bases, and 3 bases stayed unmatched. This CDR3 comprises 15 residues. The CDR3 here is CASSEGGTSGYEQYF. The DNA of the CDR3 is TGTGCCAGCAGTGAAGGGGGGACTAGCGGTTACGAGCAGTACTTC.

This clone was observed a handful of times. The V and J genes are TRBV28 and TRBJ2-3; TRBD1 matches 8 bases. Germline trimming cut 6 bases from V and 1 base from J; bases unmatched to any gene: 12. The CDR3 length is 17 residues. Germline V gene lookup returns CDR1 MDHEN and CDR2 SYDVKM. In DNA, the CDR3 is TGTGCCAGCAGCCCGATCGACAGGGGCCCCCGCACAGATACGCAGTATTTT. It codes for CASSPIDRGPRTDTQYF.

Points on this clone: This probably arose from a read error, given a far larger clone one base away. The rearrangement joins TRBV7-9 to TRBJ2-2, with 7 positions matching TRBD2. Germline CDR1 and CDR2: SEHNR and FQNEAQ (reference sequence). The junction had 2 bases not matched to a gene; V was cut back by 1 base and J by 3 bases. The CDR3 has 15 amino acids. CDR3 DNA: TGTGCCAGCAGCTTAGTCACTAGCGACACCGGGGAGCTGTTTTTT. This encodes CASSLVTSDTGELFF.

The chain combines TRBV14 with TRBJ2-6; D may correspond to TRBD1 or TRBD2 (6 bases each). The germline gives CDR1 SGHDN, CDR2 FVKESK. The CDR3 totals 16 residues. V lost 3 bases and J 0 bases, leaving 9 bases between the germline ends. The CDR3 sequence is CASSQGGSSGANVLTF. The CDR3 DNA reads as TGTGCCAGCAGCCAGGGGGGCAGCTCTGGGGCCAACGTCCTGACTTTC.

The rearrangement uses TRBV5-6 and TRBJ2-1; TRBD1 matches 8 bases. This CDR3 is 15 amino acids long. Germline V gene sequence: CDR1 SGHDT, CDR2 YYEEEE. Trimming cost V 2 bases and J 6 bases; bases outside gene matches: 7. The DNA for the CDR3 is TGTGCCAGCAGCTTTCTGGACAGGGACTCCAATGAGCAGTTCTTC. Translation gives CASSFLDRDSNEQFF.

This rearrangement joins TRBV7-8 to TRBJ1-4; D is uncertain. Germline V CDR1 and CDR2: SGHVS, FQNEAQ. CDR3 length: 15 amino acids. Trimming shortened V by 6 bases and J by 5 bases, and 16 bases separated the two germline ends. CDR3 protein: CASRPRAYSNEKLFF. CDR3 nucleotide sequence: TGTGCCAGCAGGCCGAGGGCTTACTCCAATGAAAAACTGTTTTTT. Filled out from reference TRBV7-8 and TRBJ1-4, the complete variable domain reads GAGVSQSPRYKVAKRGQDVALRCDPISGHVSLFWYQQALGQGPEFLTYFQNEAQLDKSGLPSDRFFAERPEGSVSTLKIQRTQQEDSAVYLCASRPRAYSNEKLFFGSGTQLSVL.

V is TRBV7-9 and J is TRBJ2-3; TRBD1 matches 11 bases. This CDR3 comprises 16 residues. Germline V CDR1 and CDR2: SEHNR, FQNEAQ (reference sequence). Trimming at V came to 5 bases and at J to 5 bases, leaving 9 bases not matched to a gene. CDR3 sequence: CASSPISGQGGDTQYF. The CDR3 DNA follows: TGTGCCAGCAGCCCCATCTCGGGACAGGGGGGAGATACGCAGTATTTT.

The chain recombines TRBV15 with TRBJ2-7; TRBD1 is a possible D gene (6 bases). Trimming took 0 bases from V and 2 from J, leaving 11 bases between them. The length of the CDR3 is 15 residues. The germline CDR1 and CDR2 sequences are LNHNV and YYDKDF (reference sequence). The CDR3 sequence: CATSRDGGGPYEQYF. In nucleotides, the CDR3 is TGTGCCACCAGCAGAGATGGGGGCGGCCCCTACGAGCAGTACTTC.

This clone has a single count. V and J are TRBV9 and TRBJ2-3; D perhaps matches TRBD2 (6 bases). Germline V gene sequence: CDR1 SGDLS, CDR2 YYNGEE. This CDR3 is 15 amino acids long. V was pared by 0 bases and J by 3 bases, with 11 bases between. CDR3 loop: CASSVDGSGTDTQYF. The CDR3 region has the DNA TGTGCCAGCAGCGTAGACGGGAGTGGGACAGATACGCAGTATTTT.

The V and J genes are TRBV28 and TRBJ2-7; 11 bases line up with TRBD2. The CDR3 runs 14 residues. With V trimmed by 4 bases and J by 1 base, 0 bases remained unmatched. Per germline, CDR1 MDHEN and CDR2 SYDVKM. The CDR3 DNA sequence: TGTGCCAGCAGTTCTAGCGGGAGGTCCTACGAGCAGTACTTC. This encodes CASSSSGRSYEQYF.

The CDR3 nucleotides are TGTGCCAGTAGTACCACGGGGCGGACAAGGTACGAGCAGTACTTC. This codes for CASSTTGRTRYEQYF. The rearrangement links TRBV19 to TRBJ2-7, with D possibly being TRBD1 or TRBD2 (5 bases each). This CDR3 is built from 15 residues. Germline lookup yields CDR1 LNHDA and CDR2 SQIVND (reference sequence). V shed 4 bases and J shed 4 bases, with 17 bases lying between them. Filled out from reference TRBV19 and TRBJ2-7, the complete variable domain reads DGGITQSPKYLFRKEGQNVTLSCEQNLNHDAMYWYRQDPGQGLRLIYYSQIVNDFQKGDIAEGYSVSREKKESFPLTVTSAQKNPTAFYLCASSTTGRTRYEQYFGPGTRLTVT.

By share, this clone ranks as medium-sized. CDR3 sequence reads: CASSTPGHVGTGELFF. In nucleotides, the CDR3 is TGTGCCAGTAGTACCCCGGGACATGTCGGCACCGGGGAGCTGTTTTTT. V is TRBV19 and J is TRBJ2-2, with a weak D call TRBD1 (6 bases). V was clipped by 4 bases and J by 4 bases, with 16 bases between them. From germline, CDR1 is LNHDA and CDR2 SQIVND (reference sequence). The CDR3 totals 16 residues.

The V and J genes are TRBV7-2 and TRBJ2-5; D remains ambiguous. CDR3 size: 14 residues. Trimming removed 2 bases from V and 0 bases from J, with 7 bases in between. Germline lookup yields CDR1 SGHTA and CDR2 FQGNSA. CDR3 sequence: CASSLNPHQETQYF. The CDR3 DNA sequence: TGTGCCAGCAGCTTAAATCCCCACCAAGAGACCCAGTACTTC.

The J gene is TRBJ1-1, the V gene TRBV28; D is ambiguous. The length of the CDR3 is 12 residues. The V gene's germline CDR1 is MDHEN and CDR2 SYDVKM. The germline V and J ends were trimmed by 5 bases and 4 bases, with 8 bases remaining between them. The CDR3 DNA follows: TGTGCCAGCAGTCCCGGGGTCACTGAAGCTTTCTTT. Translation gives CASSPGVTEAFF.

V and J are TRBV6-6 and TRBJ2-3; D ambiguous. The V end was cut by 2 bases, the J end by 2 bases, with 8 bases between. Germline lookup yields CDR1 MNHNY and CDR2 SVGAGI (reference sequence). CDR3 length: 14 residues. The CDR3 region is CASSYRLATDTQYF. CDR3 in DNA: TGTGCCAGCAGTTACCGACTTGCCACAGATACGCAGTATTTT.

This chain joins TRBV5-4 and TRBJ2-7; TRBD2 is a possible D gene (7 bases). CDR1 is SGHNT and CDR2 is YYREEE in the germline V gene (reference sequence). Deletions cut 4 bases from V and 2 bases from J, with 13 bases between. This CDR3 has 14 residues. The CDR3 sequence: CASSPGGRTYEQYF. In DNA, the CDR3 is TGTGCCAGCAGCCCGGGGGGCAGAACCTACGAGCAGTACTTC.

The chain is built from TRBV5-1 and TRBJ2-1; 13 nucleotides align to TRBD2. With V trimmed by 1 base and J by 3 bases, 4 bases remained unmatched. CDR3 size: 17 residues. From germline, CDR1 is SGHRS and CDR2 YFSETQ. The CDR3 coding sequence is TGCGCCAGCAGCTTGACCACTAGCGGGAGGGGCTACAATGAGCAGTTCTTC. Translated, it gives CASSLTTSGRGYNEQFF.

Of note for this clone: In the same sample, other DNA sequences code for this CDR3. The chain links TRBV19 to TRBJ1-1; D is perhaps TRBD1 (6 bases). This CDR3 is built from 15 residues. Trimming removed 3 bases at V and 0 bases at J, with 11 bases between. Germline V lookup: CDR1 LNHDA, CDR2 SQIVND (reference sequence). The DNA for the CDR3 is TGTGCCAGTAGTATCGCAGGGGCCGTGAACACTGAAGCTTTCTTT. Translating it yields CASSIAGAVNTEAFF.

This clone has just one count. The genes are TRBV28 and TRBJ2-7, with a possible D match to TRBD2 (6 bases). The CDR3 sequence is 16 residues long. Germline-derived CDR1 and CDR2 are MDHEN and SYDVKM. V shed 4 bases and J shed 4 bases, with 20 bases lying between them. CDR3 in amino acids: CASSSRRAEHGYEQYF. CDR3 DNA sequence: TGTGCCAGCAGTTCCCGGAGGGCTGAACACGGTTACGAGCAGTACTTC. Looking up the rest from reference TRBV28 and TRBJ2-7 gives the full variable domain: DVKVTQSSRYLVKRTGEKVFLECVQDMDHENMFWYRQDPGLGLRLIYFSYDVKMKEKGDIPEGYSVSREKKERFSLILESASTNQTSMYLCASSSRRAEHGYEQYFGPGTRLTVT.

V and J are TRBV6-4 and TRBJ2-1; D is unresolved. The CDR3 is 15 amino acids. V was cut by 4 bases and J by 2 bases, with 12 bases left in between. Germline V CDR1 and CDR2: MRHNA, SNTAGT. Here the CDR3 reads CASSVGALTYNEQFF. The CDR3 nucleotides are TGTGCCAGCAGTGTAGGTGCTCTAACCTACAATGAGCAGTTCTTC.

This chain links TRBV11-2 with TRBJ2-7; the D gene is possibly TRBD2 (6 bases). V was cut by 1 base and J by 5 bases, with 12 bases left in between. Germline V lookup: CDR1 SGHAT, CDR2 FQNNGV. The CDR3 contains 14 residues. In nucleotides, the CDR3 is TGTGCCAGCAGCTTAGTCGGGAGTCCCAACGAGCAGTACTTC. Its protein product is CASSLVGSPNEQYF.

Comments on this clone: Other DNA sequences of this sample code for an identical CDR3. The V and J genes are TRBV6-4 and TRBJ2-1; TRBD2 matches at 10 bases. V gave up 3 bases and J gave up 7 bases; unmatched junction bases: 3. This CDR3 spans 14 amino acids. Germline assignment: CDR1 MRHNA and CDR2 SNTAGT. The CDR3 nucleotides are TGTGCCAGCAGTGAAGCGGGAGGGCCAAATGAGCAGTTCTTC. Its protein product is CASSEAGGPNEQFF.

A few counts support this clone. The CDR3: CSVLVVNTEAFF. Here the CDR3 DNA reads TGCAGCGTCTTAGTGGTGAACACTGAAGCTTTCTTT. This sequence joins TRBV29-1 and TRBJ1-1; unclear D gene. The CDR3 contains 12 residues. Germline V lookup: CDR1 SQVTM, CDR2 ANQGSEA. The V gene lost 6 bases and the J gene lost 0 bases, with 8 bases spanning the gap.

This clone has more than one count but fewer than ten. Being one base from a much bigger clone, this may be a read error. Distinct nucleotide sequences in the sample also encode this CDR3. CDR3: CASSAGNYGYTF. Here the CDR3 DNA reads TGTGCCAGCAGTGCAGGGAACTATGGCTACACCTTC. The chain couples TRBV2 to TRBJ1-2, with a tentative D call TRBD1 (5 bases). Germline values: CDR1 SNHLY, CDR2 FYNNEI. The V gene lost 4 bases and the J gene lost 2 bases, with 5 bases spanning the gap. The CDR3 totals 12 residues.

This clone appeared a few times. This chain links TRBV7-7 with TRBJ2-5; D may be TRBD1 or TRBD2 (5 bases each). Per the germline V gene, CDR1 is SSHAT and CDR2 is FNYEAQ (reference sequence). V lost 2 bases and J 3 bases, leaving 13 bases between the germline ends. The CDR3 contains 15 residues. DNA of the CDR3: TGTGCCAGCAGCTTAAATAGGGGACGAGAAGAGACCCAGTACTTC. Translation gives CASSLNRGREETQYF.

V is TRBV10-3 and J is TRBJ2-3; 8 nucleotides agree with TRBD2. Losses at the gene ends were 5 bases for V and 0 bases for J; bases not matched to a gene: 7. CDR3 length equals 16 residues. CDR1 and CDR2 from the germline V gene are ENHRY and SYGVKD. The CDR3 coding sequence is TGTGCCATCAGTAAAGGGCTAGCGGGTAGCACAGATACGCAGTATTTT. It specifies CAISKGLAGSTDTQYF.